This TCR beta chain was found in a study of blood T cell repertoires in COVID-19. In the original processing: Amplifying reference gene primers gave estimates of nucleated cell counts. Clones were sequenced by immunoSEQ multiplex PCR, and TCRdb holds only the in-frame ones, with some missing. V and J calls and clone size come straight from that table; D and trimming were deduced from the DNA. This sample has 200,000 to 250,000 clones; around 85% occur once, and the top ten carry approximately 18%. This CDR3 region has 14 residues. Trimming shortened V by 2 bases and J by 6 bases, and 12 bases separated the two germline ends. Germline V gives CDR1 SGHKS, CDR2 YYEKEE (reference sequence).

The V and J genes are TRBV5-5 and TRBJ1-5; D unclear. The sequence was obtained from a middle-aged man who had recovered from COVID-19. The sequencing sample was made of PBMCs or T cells enriched from blood (not recorded which). In nucleotides, the CDR3 is TGTGCCAGCAGCTTTACGGACGGACTTCAGCCCCAGCATTTT. Translating it yields CASSFTDGLQPQHF.